This T cell receptor beta chain was found in a study of CD8+CD57+ T cells in acquired aplastic anemia. Study-level information: Sorted CD4+ and CD8+ cells yielded roughly 3.5 ug of DNA on average. CD4+ cells from healthy donors averaged roughly 9.9 million reads.

CDR3 and TCR beta VDJ profiling relied on genomic DNA as the template. A single record per CDR3 protein comes from TCRdb applying MiXCR to the reads. The sample records about 180,000 distinct CDR3 sequences, just over 45% being singletons. CDR1 is MDHEN, CDR2 SYDVKM, per germline. Trimming took 4 bases from V and 3 from J, leaving 12 bases between them. This CDR3 contains 14 residues. Overall study results and limits: Found in both controls and patients were around 30 CD8+ CDR3 sequences. Significance was not reached for CD8+ Simpson's diversity between patients and controls.

This clonotype was seen a handful of times. Its matching antigen is unknown. Sequencing was performed on sorted CD4+, CD8+, or CD8+CD57+ T cells (not recorded which) from PBMCs. The source is a human donor in good health. The rearrangement uses TRBV28 and TRBJ1-1, with D uncertain. The CDR3 sequence: CASSYPPVDTEAFF. CDR3 sequence (DNA): TGTGCCAGCAGTTACCCCCCGGTGGACACTGAAGCTTTCTTT.